One and the same sample provided the 23 T cell receptor beta chains below, sequenced in a study of OX40 agonist ivuxolimab in advanced cancers. TCRdb's copy holds only in-frame clones and misses some; the assay was immunoSEQ multiplex PCR. The sample carries approximately 59,000 clones, approximately 90% recorded once. Sequencing used CD4+ or CD8+ T cells sorted from blood, obtained in a trial of the OX40 agonist ivuxolimab. The receptors here all came from an adult with an advanced solid tumor such as melanoma, head and neck, liver or kidney cancer.

The V and J genes are TRBV6-6 and TRBJ2-5; D is unresolved. Per the germline V gene, CDR1 is MNHNY and CDR2 is SVGAGI (reference sequence). V was pared by 5 bases and J by 5 bases, with 6 bases between. The CDR3 runs 11 residues. CDR3 nucleotide sequence: TGTGCCAGCAGTCACATTGAGACCCAGTACTTC. This encodes CASSHIETQYF.

This clone appeared once. The chain carries TRBV5-1 and TRBJ2-2, with D unresolved. Trimming pared 1 base from V and 0 bases from J, leaving 10 bases between. The CDR3 runs to 16 residues. CDR1 and CDR2 from the germline V gene are SGHRS and YFSETQ. In DNA, the CDR3 is TGCGCCAGCAGCTTGTTGCCCCAGGCGAACACCGGGGAGCTGTTTTTT. Its protein product is CASSLLPQANTGELFF.

The chain joins TRBV11-2 to TRBJ2-7; D may be TRBD1 (6 bases). Per germline, CDR1 SGHAT and CDR2 FQNNGV. The CDR3 has 15 amino acids. The germline V and J ends were trimmed by 1 base and 3 bases, with 13 bases remaining between them. The CDR3 nucleotides are TGTGCCAGCAGCTTAGCAGGACAGCGTTTCTACGAGCAGTACTTC. Translated, it gives CASSLAGQRFYEQYF.

The chain links TRBV5-1 to TRBJ1-1; the match to TRBD1 covers 7 bases. The V gene's germline CDR1 is SGHRS and CDR2 YFSETQ. The CDR3 consists of 16 residues. J gave up 0 bases and V 4 bases, and 9 bases lay outside the gene matches. CDR3: CASSIKQGRLNTEAFF. DNA of the CDR3: TGCGCCAGCAGCATCAAACAGGGGCGACTGAACACTGAAGCTTTCTTT. Supplemented by reference TRBV5-1 and TRBJ1-1, the full variable domain reads KAGVTQTPRYLIKTRGQQVTLSCSPISGHRSVSWYQQTPGQGLQFLFEYFSETQRNKGNFPGRFSGRQFSNSRSEMNVSTLELGDSALYLCASSIKQGRLNTEAFFGQGTRLTVV.

This sequence joins TRBV7-3 and TRBJ2-3; TRBD2 matches 8 bases. The germline V gene has CDR1 SGHTA and CDR2 FQGTGA. This CDR3 spans 13 amino acids. J lost 12 bases, V lost 4 bases, and 9 bases had no gene match. As DNA, the CDR3 is TGTGCCAGCAGCTCAACCCATAGCGGGAATCAGTATTTT. It is translated as CASSSTHSGNQYF.

This sequence joins TRBV2 and TRBJ2-1; 10 bases fit TRBD1. Germline V gene lookup returns CDR1 SNHLY and CDR2 FYNNEI. This CDR3 has 19 residues. After removal of 6 bases from V and 0 bases from J, the junction contained 14 bases not matched to a gene. The CDR3 loop reads CASRGPGQGIVSSYNEQFF. As DNA, the CDR3 is TGTGCCAGCAGGGGACCGGGACAGGGGATTGTGAGCTCCTACAATGAGCAGTTCTTC.

The chain combines TRBV27 with TRBJ1-4; 11 bases map to TRBD1. J gave up 7 bases and V 6 bases, and 7 bases lay outside the gene matches. The germline CDR1 and CDR2 sequences are MNHEY and SMNVEV (reference sequence). The CDR3 covers 15 residues. CDR3 sequence reads: CASSPGTGGGEKLFF. In nucleotides, the CDR3 is TGTGCCAGCAGCCCCGGGACAGGGGGAGGTGAAAAACTGTTTTTT.

The V and J genes are TRBV28 and TRBJ1-5; D is undetermined. V shed 6 bases and J shed 3 bases, with 21 bases lying between them. The CDR3 extends over 17 amino acids. Germline CDR1 is MDHEN and CDR2 is SYDVKM. The CDR3 is CASSIVADGVPNQPQHF. The CDR3, as DNA: TGTGCCAGCAGCATCGTCGCGGACGGCGTGCCCAATCAGCCCCAGCATTTT.

In its sample, this clone ranks as medium-sized. The chain joins TRBV7-2 to TRBJ1-2, with D unclear. Trimming cost V 5 bases and J 6 bases, with 10 bases left between them. CDR1 SGHTA and CDR2 FQGNSA come from the germline V gene. The CDR3 length is 12 residues. CDR3 residues: CASSTLSDGYTF. The CDR3 coding sequence is TGTGCCAGCAGCACCTTATCGGATGGCTACACCTTC.

The chain has TRBV11-2 and TRBJ2-7; D could derive from TRBD1 or TRBD2 (6 bases each). Trimming shortened V by 1 base and J by 1 base, and 11 bases separated the two germline ends. The CDR3 is made up of 15 amino acids. The germline CDR1 and CDR2 sequences are SGHAT and FQNNGV. CDR3 sequence: CASSLVGGRSYEQYF. The CDR3 nucleotides read TGTGCCAGCAGCTTAGTAGGGGGGAGGTCCTACGAGCAGTACTTC.

This clone was seen just once. This sequence joins TRBV5-6 and TRBJ1-2; maybe TRBD1 (6 bases). V lost 0 bases to trimming and J lost 3 bases, with 6 bases between them. CDR1 is SGHDT and CDR2 is YYEEEE in the germline V gene. There are 13 residues in the CDR3. The DNA for the CDR3 is TGTGCCAGCAGCTTGGACAGGGACTATGGCTACACCTTC. As protein: CASSLDRDYGYTF.

The chain recombines TRBV18 with TRBJ1-1; no firm D call. CDR3 length: 14 residues. V dropped 3 bases and J dropped 1 base, with 9 bases sitting between them. Germline lookup yields CDR1 KGHSH and CDR2 LQKENI. The CDR3 region is CASSPTLANTEAFF. DNA for the CDR3: TGTGCCAGCTCACCTACCCTGGCGAACACTGAAGCTTTCTTT.

Comments on this clone: Germline and junction disagree at one end, which may indicate a read error. The chain recombines TRBV7-9 with TRBJ2-4, with 7 bases lining up with TRBD2. This CDR3 contains 16 residues. The germline gives CDR1 SEHNR, CDR2 FQNEAQ (reference sequence). The CDR3 DNA is TGTGCCAGCAGCCTAGCCGGGGGGACCGCCAAAAACATTCAGTACTTC. Translating gives CASSLAGGTAKNIQYF. The variable domain in full, with the rest retrieved from reference TRBV7-9 and TRBJ2-4, is DTGVSQNPRHKITKRGQNVTFRCDPISEHNRLYWYRQTLGQGPEFLTYFQNEAQLEKSRLLSDRFSAERPKGSFSTLEIQRTEQGDSAMYLCASSLAGGTAKNIQYFGAGTRLSVL.

The chain links TRBV7-3 to TRBJ2-1; no reliable D call. In germline, CDR1 is SGHTA, CDR2 FQGTGA. The V and J ends lost 1 base and 15 bases respectively, with 16 bases between them. The CDR3 contains 13 residues. CDR3 sequence reads: CASSLMAVGDWFF. CDR3 bases: TGTGCCAGCAGCTTAATGGCGGTTGGGGATTGGTTCTTC.

This clone occurred once. J is TRBJ1-6 and V is TRBV7-3; D not resolved. Germline assignment: CDR1 SGHTA and CDR2 FQGTGA. The CDR3 runs 17 residues. V gave up 2 bases and J gave up 9 bases, with 20 bases separating them. The CDR3 loop reads CASSLCLRKVIPSPLHF. CDR3 nucleotide sequence: TGTGCCAGCAGCTTATGTCTACGTAAGGTCATTCCTTCACCCCTCCACTTT. Complete variable domain (other parts from reference TRBV7-3 and TRBJ1-6): GAGVSQTPSNKVTEKGKYVELRCDPISGHTALYWYRQSLGQGPEFLIYFQGTGAADDSGLPNDRFFAVRPEGSVSTLKIQRTERGDSAVYLCASSLCLRKVIPSPLHFGNGTRLTVT.

The chain uses TRBV14 and TRBJ2-7; tentative D call: TRBD1 (6 bases). The ends were cut back, 4 bases at V and 6 bases at J, with 19 bases in the middle. Germline V lookup: CDR1 SGHDN, CDR2 FVKESK. The CDR3 length is 15 residues. Here the CDR3 reads CASSPYLGGNSEQYF. CDR3 DNA: TGTGCCAGCAGCCCTTACCTAGGGGGAAACAGCGAGCAGTACTTC.

V usage is TRBV4-3 and J usage is TRBJ2-7; D is unclear. The V and J ends lost 0 bases and 9 bases respectively, with 12 bases between them. CDR3 length: 13 residues. Germline CDR1 reads LGHNA; CDR2 reads YSLEER. The CDR3 DNA reads TGCGCCAGCAGCCAAGACCCCAGCCAGGTGCAGTACTTC. It specifies CASSQDPSQVQYF.

The CDR3 DNA reads TGTGCCAGCAGCCTACAAGGCGGGAGGGCGTTAGATACGCAGTATTTT. Its protein product is CASSLQGGRALDTQYF. The genes are TRBV7-2 and TRBJ2-3; TRBD2 agrees at 9 bases. CDR1 is SGHTA and CDR2 is FQGNSA in the germline V gene. The CDR3 has 16 residues. J was trimmed by 5 bases and V by 5 bases; bases with no gene match: 11.

This sequence joins TRBV18 and TRBJ2-3; D gene uncertain. V was cut by 8 bases and J by 2 bases, with 17 bases left in between. Germline V gene lookup returns CDR1 KGHSH and CDR2 LQKENI. CDR3 length equals 15 residues. This CDR3 is CASRKRRSFTDTQYF. The CDR3 nucleotides are TGTGCCAGCCGCAAGAGAAGAAGCTTCACAGATACGCAGTATTTT.

The chain uses TRBV18 and TRBJ1-1; D perhaps matches TRBD1 (5 bases). This CDR3 has 15 amino acids. Trimming removed 3 bases at V and 0 bases at J, with 11 bases between. Germline V CDR1 and CDR2: KGHSH, LQKENI. CDR3 in amino acids: CASSPPSGVNTEAFF. DNA of the CDR3: TGTGCCAGCTCACCGCCTTCGGGGGTGAACACTGAAGCTTTCTTT.

The chain links TRBV5-6 to TRBJ1-4, with D unresolved. This CDR3 contains 14 residues. With 2 bases removed from V and 8 bases from J, the gap between germline ends came to 13 bases. Germline V gives CDR1 SGHDT, CDR2 YYEEEE. The DNA for the CDR3 is TGTGCCAGCAGCTTCAGCAATCCCGGGGAAAAACTGTTTTTT. This sequence encodes CASSFSNPGEKLFF.

The chain is built from TRBV7-3 and TRBJ2-1; 10 bases map to TRBD1. The CDR3 totals 15 residues. Germline-derived CDR1 and CDR2 are SGHTA and FQGTGA. Losses at the gene ends were 2 bases for V and 9 bases for J; bases not matched to a gene: 7. CDR3 protein: CASSLVGTGVSEQFF. CDR3 bases: TGTGCCAGCAGCTTAGTCGGGACAGGGGTCAGTGAGCAGTTCTTC.

This rearrangement joins TRBV10-3 to TRBJ2-3; D is tentatively TRBD1 or TRBD2 (6 bases each). Trimming shortened V by 0 bases and J by 2 bases, and 9 bases separated the two germline ends. Germline-derived CDR1 and CDR2 are ENHRY and SYGVKD. CDR3 size: 15 residues. The CDR3 nucleotides read TGTGCCATCAGTGAGTCGGCGGGACACACAGATACGCAGTATTTT. Its translation is CAISESAGHTDTQYF.